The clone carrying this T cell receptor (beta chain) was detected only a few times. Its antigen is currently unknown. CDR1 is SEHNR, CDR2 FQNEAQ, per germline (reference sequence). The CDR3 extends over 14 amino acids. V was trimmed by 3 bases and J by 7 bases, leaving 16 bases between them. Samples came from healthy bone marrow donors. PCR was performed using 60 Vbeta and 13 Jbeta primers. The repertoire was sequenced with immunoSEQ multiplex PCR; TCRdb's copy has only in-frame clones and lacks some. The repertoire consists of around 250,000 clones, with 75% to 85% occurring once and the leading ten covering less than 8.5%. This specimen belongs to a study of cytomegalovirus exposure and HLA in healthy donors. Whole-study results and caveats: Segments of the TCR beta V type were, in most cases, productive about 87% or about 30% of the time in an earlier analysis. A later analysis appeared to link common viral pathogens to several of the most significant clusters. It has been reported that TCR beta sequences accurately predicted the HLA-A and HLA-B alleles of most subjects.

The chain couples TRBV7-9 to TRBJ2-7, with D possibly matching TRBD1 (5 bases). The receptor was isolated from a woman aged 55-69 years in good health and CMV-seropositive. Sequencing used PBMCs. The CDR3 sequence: CASSLDTAAWEQYF. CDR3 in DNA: TGTGCCAGCAGCTTGGACACGGCCGCTTGGGAGCAGTACTTC. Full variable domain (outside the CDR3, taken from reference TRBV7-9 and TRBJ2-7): DTGVSQNPRHKITKRGQNVTFRCDPISEHNRLYWYRQTLGQGPEFLTYFQNEAQLEKSRLLSDRFSAERPKGSFSTLEIQRTEQGDSAMYLCASSLDTAAWEQYFGPGTRLTVT.